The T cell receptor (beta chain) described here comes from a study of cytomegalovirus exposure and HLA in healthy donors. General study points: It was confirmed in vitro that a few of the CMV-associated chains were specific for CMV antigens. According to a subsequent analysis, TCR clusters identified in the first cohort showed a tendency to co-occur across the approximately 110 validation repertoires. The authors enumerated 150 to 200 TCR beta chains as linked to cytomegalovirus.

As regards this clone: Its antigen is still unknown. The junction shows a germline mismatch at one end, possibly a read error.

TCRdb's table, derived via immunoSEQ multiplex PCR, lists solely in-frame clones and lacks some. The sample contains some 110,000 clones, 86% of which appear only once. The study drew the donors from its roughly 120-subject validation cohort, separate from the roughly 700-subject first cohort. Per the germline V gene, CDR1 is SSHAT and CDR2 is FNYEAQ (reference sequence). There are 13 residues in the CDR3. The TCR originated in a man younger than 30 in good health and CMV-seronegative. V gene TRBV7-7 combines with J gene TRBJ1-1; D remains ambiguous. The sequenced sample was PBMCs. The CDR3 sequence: CASSLRQNTEAFF. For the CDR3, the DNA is TGTGCTAGCAGCTTACGACAGAACACTGAAGCTTTCTTT. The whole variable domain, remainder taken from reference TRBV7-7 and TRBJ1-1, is GAGVSQSPRYKVTKRGQDVTLRCDPISSHATLYWYQQALGQGPEFLTYFNYEAQPDKSGLPSDRFSAERPEGSISTLTIQRTEQRDSAMYRCASSLRQNTEAFFGQGTRLTVV.